Below are 32 T cell receptor beta chains sequenced from a single sample in a study of CD4+ T cells in melanoma. Generated by immunoSEQ multiplex PCR, the TCRdb table keeps only in-frame clones and is missing some. Of 15,000 to 20,000 clones listed, approximately 84% are singletons. The sequencing input was cells from a culture (not recorded whether cultured in vitro). The receptor source for this set is a human donor with melanoma.

This clone was picked up one time. The chain couples TRBV27 to TRBJ1-2; perhaps TRBD1 as D (5 bases). The V gene lost 5 bases and the J gene lost 7 bases, with 17 bases spanning the gap. The germline V gene has CDR1 MNHEY and CDR2 SMNVEV (reference sequence). This CDR3 has 14 residues. The CDR3 spells CASSPWGGFSGYTF. DNA for the CDR3: TGTGCCAGCAGTCCTTGGGGGGGGTTTTCTGGCTACACCTTC.

The chain has TRBV7-9 and TRBJ2-3, with unresolved D. V lost 5 bases to trimming and J lost 2 bases, with 8 bases between them. The CDR3 totals 13 residues. CDR1 and CDR2 (germline): SEHNR, FQNEAQ (reference sequence). CDR3 sequence: CASSRLLTDTQYF. The CDR3 DNA reads TGTGCCAGCAGCCGCTTACTCACAGATACGCAGTATTTT.

This clone appeared once. This chain connects TRBV5-6 to TRBJ1-1; weak D call: TRBD1 (6 bases). V lost 1 base to trimming and J lost 4 bases, with 14 bases between them. CDR1 and CDR2 (germline): SGHDT, YYEEEE. The CDR3 length is 15 residues. The CDR3 coding sequence is TGTGCCAGCAGCTTGCGGGGGCCTTATGGCACTGAAGCTTTCTTT. Its protein product is CASSLRGPYGTEAFF.

This chain joins TRBV5-4 and TRBJ2-6; the D gene is possibly TRBD2 (5 bases). Between the trimmed V and J ends, which lost 4 bases and 0 bases, there was a span of 8 bases. Germline V gives CDR1 SGHNT, CDR2 YYREEE (reference sequence). CDR3 length: 15 amino acids. The CDR3 nucleotides are TGTGCCAGCAGCCCAGGAGGCTCTGGGGCCAACGTCCTGACTTTC. Its protein product is CASSPGGSGANVLTF.

This clone was picked up a small number of times. The V and J genes are TRBV30 and TRBJ2-7; 9 bases align to TRBD1. V lost 3 bases, J lost 1 base, and 4 bases stayed unmatched. This CDR3 has 14 residues. Germline-derived CDR1 and CDR2 are GTSNPN and SVGIG (reference sequence). The CDR3 loop reads CAWRNRGHSYEQYF. The DNA of the CDR3 is TGTGCCTGGAGAAACAGGGGGCATTCCTACGAGCAGTACTTC.

The V call is TRBV19, the J call TRBJ2-1, with D maybe TRBD1 (6 bases). CDR1 is LNHDA and CDR2 is SQIVND in the germline V gene (reference sequence). The CDR3 is 13 residues long. V lost 8 bases to trimming and J lost 0 bases, with 8 bases between them. CDR3 coding DNA: TGTGCCAGTGAGGACAGCTCCTACAATGAGCAGTTCTTC. As protein: CASEDSSYNEQFF.

V and J are TRBV30 and TRBJ2-5; D may match TRBD1 or TRBD2 (5 bases each). Gene TRBJ2-7 matches the end of the DNA better, so the J call may be wrong. Germline V gene data show CDR1 as GTSNPN and CDR2 as SVGIG (reference sequence). The CDR3 length is 14 residues. The CDR3 loop is CAYARGQGSYEQYF. In nucleotides, the CDR3 is TGTGCCTATGCCCGAGGGCAGGGTTCCTACGAGCAGTACTTC.

This sequence joins TRBV10-1 and TRBJ2-1; 8 nucleotides align to TRBD2. CDR1 is WNHNN, CDR2 SYGVQD, per germline (reference sequence). The V and J ends lost 3 bases and 7 bases, in that order; junction bases with no gene match: 8. The CDR3 totals 15 residues. The chain's CDR3 is CASSDERGLRNEQFF. Here the CDR3 DNA reads TGCGCCAGCAGTGACGAGCGGGGGTTACGGAATGAGCAGTTCTTC.

This chain uses TRBV7-2 with TRBJ1-2; tentatively, D is TRBD1 (5 bases). Trimming left V 4 bases short and J 8 bases short, with 17 bases between. Per the germline V gene, CDR1 is SGHTA and CDR2 is FQGNSA. CDR3 length: 14 amino acids. For the CDR3, the DNA is TGTGCCAGCAGCTCTTCCGGGGCTAGAGGGGGCTACACCTTC. This translates into CASSSSGARGGYTF. The variable domain in full, completed from reference TRBV7-2 and TRBJ1-2, reads GAGVSQSPSNKVTEKGKDVELRCDPISGHTALYWYRQSLGQGLEFLIYFQGNSAPDKSGLPSDRFSAERTGGSVSTLTIQRTQQEDSAVYLCASSSSGARGGYTFGSGTRLTVV.

V and J are TRBV18 and TRBJ2-7; D perhaps matches TRBD1 (6 bases). The CDR3 contains 16 residues. Germline CDR1 and CDR2: KGHSH and LQKENI. V lost 6 bases to trimming and J lost 0 bases, with 18 bases between them. The CDR3 reads CASSAFKGTSSYEQYF. The CDR3 DNA follows: TGTGCCAGCTCTGCCTTTAAGGGGACAAGCTCCTACGAGCAGTACTTC.

The chain carries TRBV21-1 and TRBJ2-7; the D segment call TRBD2 is taken from the table without a DNA check. TRBV21-1 is a recognized pseudogene. The CDR3 is made up of 16 amino acids. CDR3 in DNA: TGTGCCAGCAGCAAGGGACTAGCGGGGGCTCCCTACGAGCAGTACTTC. Translated: CASSKGLAGAPYEQYF.

This clone was detected a few times. CDR3 in amino acids: CASSPLGTGPSNEQFF. The DNA of the CDR3 is TGTGCCAGCAGCCCCTTAGGGACGGGGCCCTCGAATGAGCAGTTCTTC. V and J are TRBV4-2 and TRBJ2-1; D possibly matches TRBD1 or TRBD2 (5 bases each). Germline V gives CDR1 LGHNA, CDR2 YNFKEQ. Trimming removed 4 bases from V and 7 bases from J, with 20 bases in between. The CDR3 covers 16 residues.

The V call is TRBV15, the J call TRBJ1-4, with D maybe TRBD1 (6 bases). Germline loops: CDR1 LNHNV, CDR2 YYDKDF (reference sequence). V was cut by 2 bases and J by 8 bases, with 15 bases left in between. CDR3 length: 15 residues. Here the CDR3 DNA reads TGTGCCACCAGCAGAACAGGGATTAGAGGAGAAAAACTGTTTTTT. As protein: CATSRTGIRGEKLFF.

The chain uses TRBV30 and TRBJ1-6, with D perhaps matching TRBD1 (6 bases). Germline assignment: CDR1 GTSNPN and CDR2 SVGIG (reference sequence). Trimming stripped 3 bases from V and 9 bases from J, with 9 bases between. The CDR3 loop spans 12 amino acids. The DNA for the CDR3 is TGTGCCTGGAGCCAGACAGGTTCACCCCTCCACTTT. Its translation is CAWSQTGSPLHF.

The rearrangement uses TRBV19 and TRBJ1-2; 7 bases align to TRBD1. This CDR3 has 17 amino acids. After removal of 4 bases from V and 2 bases from J, the junction contained 13 bases not matched to a gene. The germline V gene encodes CDR1 LNHDA and CDR2 SQIVND (reference sequence). This chain's CDR3 is CASSKTSTGRINYGYTF. Written as DNA, the CDR3 is TGTGCCAGTAGTAAGACTTCGACAGGGAGAATAAACTATGGCTACACCTTC.

This chain connects TRBV15 to TRBJ2-5, with TRBD1 matching over 7 bases. The CDR3 is made up of 15 amino acids. Per the germline V gene, CDR1 is LNHNV and CDR2 is YYDKDF (reference sequence). Trimming at V came to 0 bases and at J to 3 bases, leaving 4 bases not matched to a gene. CDR3 in DNA: TGTGCCACCAGCAGAGATAGGGGGCGCGAAGAGACCCAGTACTTC. Its translation is CATSRDRGREETQYF.

The chain links TRBV2 to TRBJ2-5, with TRBD2 matching over 11 bases. The junction had 5 bases not matched to a gene; V was cut back by 7 bases and J by 4 bases. The germline V gene has CDR1 SNHLY and CDR2 FYNNEI. The CDR3 consists of 14 residues. CDR3 sequence (DNA): TGTGCCAGCACCTCTAGCGGGGGGTCAGAGACCCAGTACTTC. This encodes CASTSSGGSETQYF.

This clone appeared once. The J gene is TRBJ1-2, the V gene TRBV13, with D perhaps matching TRBD1 (5 bases). The CDR3 loop spans 17 amino acids. V lost 5 bases and J 1 base, leaving 20 bases between the germline ends. Germline CDR1 and CDR2: PRHDT and FYEKMQ (reference sequence). The CDR3 here is CASSRLYGAGSNYGYTF. In DNA form, the CDR3 reads TGTGCCAGCAGCCGGCTTTATGGGGCGGGAAGTAACTATGGCTACACCTTC.

The rearrangement uses TRBV10-2 and TRBJ1-1; D call uncertain. Germline assignment: CDR1 WSHSY and CDR2 SAAADI. The CDR3 contains 12 residues. V gave up 0 bases and J gave up 5 bases, with 4 bases separating them. CDR3 nucleotide sequence: TGCGCCAGCAGTGAGTCGTATACTGAAGCTTTCTTT. It encodes CASSESYTEAFF.

This clone was seen only a few times. This chain uses TRBV4-2 with TRBJ2-5; TRBD1 agrees at 8 bases. With 1 base clipped from V and 5 bases from J, the junction kept 6 bases outside the gene matches. The CDR3 totals 15 residues. Germline loops: CDR1 LGHNA, CDR2 YNFKEQ. CDR3 in amino acids: CASSQGDAGGETQYF. DNA for the CDR3: TGTGCCAGCAGCCAAGGAGACGCAGGGGGCGAGACCCAGTACTTC.

The genes are TRBV19 and TRBJ1-1; D gene uncertain. The germline V and J ends were trimmed by 8 bases and 3 bases, with 13 bases remaining between them. CDR1 LNHDA and CDR2 SQIVND come from the germline V gene (reference sequence). The length of the CDR3 is 13 residues. In DNA form, the CDR3 reads TGTGCCAGTTCTTGGTTTTTTGACACTGAAGCTTTCTTT. Translation gives CASSWFFDTEAFF.

The table lists this clone with a count of one. The V and J genes are TRBV7-2 and TRBJ2-7; 9 bases align to TRBD2. Looked up from germline, CDR1 is SGHTA and CDR2 is FQGNSA. Unmatched junction bases numbered 11, after V lost 8 bases and J lost 3 bases. The CDR3 spans 15 residues. CDR3 loop: CASSPKTSGHYEQYF. CDR3 nucleotides: TGTGCCAGCTCCCCCAAAACTAGCGGGCACTACGAGCAGTACTTC.

The gene calls are TRBV13 and TRBJ2-5, with D tentatively TRBD2 (5 bases). This CDR3 spans 15 amino acids. Germline V lookup: CDR1 PRHDT, CDR2 FYEKMQ (reference sequence). V lost 5 bases, J lost 5 bases, and 18 bases lay in between. The CDR3 reads CASSNTSTSWETQYF. CDR3 coding DNA: TGTGCCAGCAGCAACACCTCTACTAGTTGGGAGACCCAGTACTTC.

This rearrangement joins TRBV28 to TRBJ1-6; maybe TRBD1 (6 bases). There are 14 residues in the CDR3. The V gene's germline CDR1 is MDHEN and CDR2 SYDVKM. Trimming took off 7 bases at V and 6 bases at J, with 13 bases between the two ends. The CDR3 DNA reads TGTGCCAGCACCGTAGGGGGGGGTAATTCACCCCTCCACTTT. Its translation is CASTVGGGNSPLHF.

The table lists this clone with a count of one. In DNA, the CDR3 is TGTGCCATCAGTGAAGGGACAGGGAGTCAGCCCCAGCATTTT. Translation: CAISEGTGSQPQHF. V usage is TRBV10-3 and J usage is TRBJ1-5; TRBD1 agrees at 9 bases. Looked up from germline, CDR1 is ENHRY and CDR2 is SYGVKD. The CDR3 contains 14 residues. V gave up 3 bases and J gave up 6 bases; unmatched junction bases: 3.

This clone appeared a few times. The chain combines TRBV5-1 with TRBJ1-2, with 9 positions matching TRBD1. The junction had 17 bases not matched to a gene; V was cut back by 4 bases and J by 7 bases. The CDR3 runs to 17 residues. The V gene's germline CDR1 is SGHRS and CDR2 YFSETQ. CDR3 nucleotide sequence: TGCGCCAGCAGCCAGAATCCGCCCGGACAGGGGTACTCTGGCTACACCTTC. Translation: CASSQNPPGQGYSGYTF.

V gene TRBV23-1 combines with J gene TRBJ2-2; perhaps D is TRBD1 or TRBD2 (5 bases each). TRBV23-1 is an ORF, and what it does is uncertain. V lost 3 bases and J 0 bases, leaving 14 bases between the germline ends. This CDR3 spans 17 amino acids. In nucleotides, the CDR3 is TGCGCCAGCAGTCACCCCCGGGGCTCTACGAACACCGGGGAGCTGTTTTTT. It translates to CASSHPRGSTNTGELFF.

This chain joins TRBV11-3 and TRBJ1-1; D is unresolved. Germline loops: CDR1 SGHNT, CDR2 YENEEA. The V and J ends lost 2 bases and 2 bases respectively, with 6 bases between them. The CDR3 runs 13 residues. CDR3 in amino acids: CASSLWSNTEAFF. CDR3 DNA sequence: TGTGCCAGCAGCTTATGGAGTAACACTGAAGCTTTCTTT.

The chain employs TRBV2 and TRBJ1-6, with D unresolved. This CDR3 comprises 13 residues. Looked up from germline, CDR1 is SNHLY and CDR2 is FYNNEI. Trimming left V 5 bases short and J 13 bases short, with 15 bases between. In nucleotides, the CDR3 is TGTGCCAGCAGTTCGGCCCTCGGGTTCCCCCTCCACTTT. Protein: CASSSALGFPLHF.

The chain employs TRBV7-9 and TRBJ1-1, with D maybe TRBD1 (6 bases). Trimming shortened V by 5 bases and J by 7 bases, and 11 bases separated the two germline ends. This CDR3 region has 12 residues. Germline V gene lookup returns CDR1 SEHNR and CDR2 FQNEAQ (reference sequence). CDR3 DNA: TGTGCCAGCAGCCCCGGACAGCTTGAAGCTTTCTTT. It encodes CASSPGQLEAFF.

The chain is built from TRBV5-1 and TRBJ2-2, with no clear D. V dropped 4 bases and J dropped 1 base, with 11 bases sitting between them. This CDR3 has 15 residues. Germline V gives CDR1 SGHRS, CDR2 YFSETQ. The CDR3 nucleotides read TGCGCCAGCAGCGTCGGACGAAAGAACACCGGGGAGCTGTTTTTT. Residues: CASSVGRKNTGELFF.

The sample holds one count of this clone. The gene calls are TRBV11-2 and TRBJ2-1; TRBD2 matches at 12 bases. The CDR3 loop spans 18 amino acids. Per germline, CDR1 SGHAT and CDR2 FQNNGV. J was trimmed by 9 bases and V by 1 base; bases with no gene match: 13. This CDR3 reads CASSLGDGLAGGRSEQFF. The CDR3 DNA reads as TGTGCCAGCAGCTTAGGAGACGGGCTAGCGGGGGGGCGTAGTGAGCAGTTCTTC.